This T cell receptor beta chain appears in the sequencing data of a study of Graves' ophthalmopathy and Graves' hyperthyroidism. Study-wide context: Peripheral blood samples were taken at initial diagnosis, before any treatment.

In its sample, this clonotype was seen once. The antigen is unknown. A read error may explain this, as a much larger clone is one base away. Germline lookup yields CDR1 SGHNT and CDR2 YYREEE (reference sequence). The CDR3 spans 14 residues. V lost 9 bases to trimming and J lost 9 bases, with 24 bases between them. Points from the study as a whole: Blood was where most expanded thyroid clonotypes above 0.001 frequency also turned up.

Presentation of ophthalmopathy in the donors involved moderate-to-severe activity, CAS ≥3, NOSPECS ≥4 and a duration under 3 months. None of the included patients had other autoimmune diseases, uncontrolled infections, pregnancy or lactation, as these led to exclusion. Amplified material comprised TCR beta CDR3 regions derived from RNA transcripts. Investigators did first-round RT-PCR with HTBI primers, then second-round multiplex PCR. TCRdb re-called the multiplex PCR reads with MiXCR, one entry per CDR3 protein. The sample has 660,000 or so distinct CDR3 sequences, 35% to 50% seen once; the top ten hold about 3.3%.

J is TRBJ1-2 and V is TRBV5-4; TRBD1 might be the D (5 bases). This receptor was taken from an adult man with Graves' ophthalmopathy. Specimen: peripheral blood. The CDR3 loop reads CATSFVQDRLSYTF. The CDR3 nucleotides read TGTGCCACCAGTTTCGTACAGGATAGGCTAAGCTACACCTTC.